These 28 T cell receptor beta chains share one sample of origin, sequenced in a study of OX40 agonist ivuxolimab in advanced cancers. Assay: immunoSEQ multiplex PCR; the TCRdb copy retains only in-frame clones and omits some. The sample includes around 76,000 clones, approximately 86% seen only once; the top ten take 5.5% to 6%. The specimen was CD4+ or CD8+ T cells sorted from blood, collected in a trial of the OX40 agonist ivuxolimab. The source of these receptors is an adult with an advanced solid tumor such as melanoma, head and neck, liver or kidney cancer.

The rearrangement uses TRBV6-4 and TRBJ1-1; no firm D call. CDR3 size: 15 residues. Trimming left V 0 bases short and J 2 bases short, with 10 bases between. Germline V gene lookup returns CDR1 MRHNA and CDR2 SNTAGT. The CDR3, as DNA: TGTGCCAGCAGTGACTCGGGGAGCAGAAACACTGAAGCTTTCTTT. Encoded protein: CASSDSGSRNTEAFF.

A single count supports this clone. The chain uses TRBV11-2 and TRBJ1-5, with TRBD1 as a possible D gene (5 bases). Germline loops: CDR1 SGHAT, CDR2 FQNNGV. V was cut by 0 bases and J by 5 bases, with 8 bases left in between. CDR3 length equals 14 residues. The DNA of the CDR3 is TGTGCCAGCAGCTTAGAAATGGGGCATCAGCCCCAGCATTTT. Translating it yields CASSLEMGHQPQHF. Full variable domain (rest looked up from reference TRBV11-2 and TRBJ1-5): EAGVAQSPRYKIIEKRQSVAFWCNPISGHATLYWYQQILGQGPKLLIQFQNNGVVDDSQLPKDRFSAERLKGVDSTLKIQPAKLEDSAVYLCASSLEMGHQPQHFGDGTRLSIL.

This clone was detected only a few times. V usage is TRBV30 and J usage is TRBJ2-7, with D possibly called TRBD1 or TRBD2 (6 bases each). This CDR3 comprises 14 residues. V dropped 0 bases and J dropped 0 bases, with 9 bases sitting between them. In germline, CDR1 is GTSNPN, CDR2 SVGIG (reference sequence). CDR3 amino acids: CAWSVGGSSYEQYF. The CDR3 region has the DNA TGTGCCTGGAGTGTAGGGGGGAGCTCCTACGAGCAGTACTTC. Combining the CDR3 with reference TRBV30 and TRBJ2-7 gives the whole variable domain SQTIHQWPATLVQPVGSPLSLECTVEGTSNPNLYWYRQAAGRGLQLLFYSVGIGQISSEVPQNLSASRPQDRQFILSSKKLLLSDSGFYLCAWSVGGSSYEQYFGPGTRLTVT.

This rearrangement joins TRBV11-1 to TRBJ1-2; D unclear. Trimming removed 5 bases at V and 3 bases at J, with 7 bases between. CDR3 length: 12 amino acids. Germline CDR1 is SGHAT and CDR2 is FQDESV (reference sequence). CDR3 coding DNA: TGTGCCAGCAGCCCCCTAGACTATGGCTACACCTTC. It specifies CASSPLDYGYTF.

The rearrangement uses TRBV9 and TRBJ2-3, with 10 bases matching TRBD2. The germline CDR1 and CDR2 sequences are SGDLS and YYNGEE. The CDR3 runs 18 residues. Trimming at V came to 2 bases and at J to 0 bases, leaving 9 bases not matched to a gene. The DNA for the CDR3 is TGTGCCAGCAGCGTCCTAGCGGGGGCCGAAACTAGCACAGATACGCAGTATTTT. Protein product: CASSVLAGAETSTDTQYF.

This clone has a single count. The V and J genes are TRBV29-1 and TRBJ2-3, with 7 bases matching TRBD1. Germline assignment: CDR1 SQVTM and CDR2 ANQGSEA. This CDR3 is 15 amino acids long. Germline trimming cut 3 bases from V and 4 bases from J; bases unmatched to any gene: 10. The DNA of the CDR3 is TGCAGCGTTGACCGTCGAGGGGGCACCGCAGATACGCAGTATTTT. Translated, it gives CSVDRRGGTADTQYF.

The V gene is TRBV27, the J gene TRBJ1-5, with D possibly being TRBD1 (6 bases). This CDR3 spans 19 amino acids. CDR1 and CDR2 (germline): MNHEY, SMNVEV (reference sequence). The V end lost 8 bases, the J end lost 1 base, and 27 bases lay between the germline ends. Here the CDR3 reads CASPFRRGRGYESNQPQHF. CDR3 in DNA: TGTGCCAGCCCGTTTCGGAGGGGGAGGGGATATGAAAGCAATCAGCCCCAGCATTTT.

The V gene is TRBV5-6, the J gene TRBJ2-3; D is uncertain. Trimming took off 0 bases at V and 2 bases at J, with 10 bases between the two ends. The CDR3 extends over 15 amino acids. CDR1 and CDR2 (germline): SGHDT, YYEEEE. CDR3 DNA: TGTGCCAGCAGCTTGGAAGCAGGATTCACAGATACGCAGTATTTT. Translating gives CASSLEAGFTDTQYF.

CDR3 DNA: TGTGCCACCAGCAGAATCCGTTCTGCAGGGGGAGGCACAGATACGCAGTATTTT. It encodes CATSRIRSAGGGTDTQYF. This chain joins TRBV15 and TRBJ2-3, with 7 bases identical to TRBD1. Germline V gene sequence: CDR1 LNHNV, CDR2 YYDKDF (reference sequence). The CDR3 has 18 residues. Losses at the gene ends were 2 bases for V and 1 base for J; bases not matched to a gene: 12.

The gene calls are TRBV18 and TRBJ1-1; maybe TRBD1 (5 bases). V gave up 3 bases and J gave up 6 bases, with 11 bases separating them. This CDR3 region has 13 residues. CDR1 is KGHSH, CDR2 LQKENI, per germline. Here the CDR3 reads CASSPSGGAEAFF. In nucleotides, the CDR3 is TGTGCCAGCTCACCGAGTGGGGGGGCTGAAGCTTTCTTT.

This clone was seen a single time. CDR3 region: CARLRQTDTQYF. CDR3 DNA: TGTGCCAGACTTAGACAGACAGATACGCAGTATTTT. The V and J genes are TRBV2 and TRBJ2-3, with D possibly TRBD1 on 5 matching bases. V lost 9 bases to trimming and J lost 3 bases, with 10 bases between them. Germline V CDR1 and CDR2: SNHLY, FYNNEI. The CDR3 runs 12 residues.

The chain uses TRBV5-1 and TRBJ2-1; D call uncertain. Germline V lookup: CDR1 SGHRS, CDR2 YFSETQ. V lost 5 bases, J lost 8 bases, and 14 bases lay in between. The CDR3 spans 13 residues. The CDR3 nucleotides read TGCGCCAGCAGGTATGACACGCGAGATGAGCAGTTCTTC. This codes for CASRYDTRDEQFF.

In this sample, this clone turned up once. This sequence joins TRBV7-2 and TRBJ2-1; TRBD2 is a possible D gene (7 bases). Germline assignment: CDR1 SGHTA and CDR2 FQGNSA. The CDR3 extends over 16 amino acids. V gave up 1 base and J gave up 0 bases, with 10 bases separating them. The CDR3 DNA is TGTGCCAGCAGCTTAGAGGGGGGGGTCTCCTACAATGAGCAGTTCTTC. Protein sequence: CASSLEGGVSYNEQFF.

The CDR3 reads CASSYSMVAHDAFF. In nucleotides, the CDR3 is TGTGCCAGCAGTTACTCGATGGTGGCGCATGACGCTTTCTTT. The chain links TRBV6-5 to TRBJ1-1; the D is unclear. V lost 0 bases and J 11 bases, leaving 16 bases between the germline ends. Germline V lookup: CDR1 MNHEY, CDR2 SVGAGI. The CDR3 is made up of 14 amino acids.

V gene TRBV13 combines with J gene TRBJ1-1; TRBD1 matches 8 bases. V shed 5 bases and J 3 bases; nucleotides not matched to a gene: 5. The CDR3 length is 14 residues. CDR1 is PRHDT, CDR2 FYEKMQ, per germline (reference sequence). This chain's CDR3 is CASSPDRVDTEAFF. CDR3 coding DNA: TGTGCCAGCAGCCCGGACAGGGTGGACACTGAAGCTTTCTTT.

The rearrangement links TRBV5-4 to TRBJ2-1, with 10 bases aligning to TRBD2. Per germline, CDR1 SGHNT and CDR2 YYREEE (reference sequence). This CDR3 contains 16 residues. Trimming removed 5 bases from V and 8 bases from J; junction bases left unmatched: 13. In DNA, the CDR3 is TGTGCCAGCAGTGATAGGGTTGCTAGCGGGAGCCATGAGCAGTTCTTC. Translating it yields CASSDRVASGSHEQFF.

CDR3 DNA sequence: TGTGCCAGCAGCTTAGGACTAAACACTGAAGCTTTCTTT. Its protein product is CASSLGLNTEAFF. The chain uses TRBV11-2 and TRBJ1-1; D unresolved. V gave up 1 base and J gave up 2 bases, with 5 bases separating them. This CDR3 has 13 residues. CDR1 is SGHAT, CDR2 FQNNGV, per germline.

The gene calls are TRBV6-5 and TRBJ1-5; 7 bases are a match to TRBD1. Trimming cost V 7 bases and J 3 bases; bases outside gene matches: 3. The CDR3 sequence is 13 residues long. Germline lookup yields CDR1 MNHEY and CDR2 SVGAGI. The CDR3 region has the DNA TGTGCCAGCACGGGACAGCACAATCAGCCCCAGCATTTT. Translation gives CASTGQHNQPQHF.

V is TRBV9 and J is TRBJ1-5; no definite D call. CDR3 length: 14 amino acids. From germline, CDR1 is SGDLS and CDR2 YYNGEE. V shed 0 bases and J shed 1 base, with 5 bases lying between them. CDR3 DNA sequence: TGTGCCAGCAGCGTAGGGCTCAGCAATCAGCCCCAGCATTTT. Its translation: CASSVGLSNQPQHF.

The genes are TRBV5-1 and TRBJ2-5; D gene ambiguous. Germline CDR1 is SGHRS and CDR2 is YFSETQ. Trimming took off 0 bases at V and 5 bases at J, with 11 bases between the two ends. This CDR3 spans 14 amino acids. In nucleotides, the CDR3 is TGCGCCAGCAGCTTGGTTGTGGGAAGGGAGACCCAGTACTTC. Translation gives CASSLVVGRETQYF.

The chain links TRBV5-6 to TRBJ2-5, with D uncertain. There are 13 residues in the CDR3. V was clipped by 4 bases and J by 3 bases, with 10 bases between them. Germline assignment: CDR1 SGHDT and CDR2 YYEEEE. CDR3 region: CASSREIEETQYF. CDR3 DNA: TGTGCCAGCAGCAGGGAAATAGAAGAGACCCAGTACTTC.

This chain links TRBV18 with TRBJ1-2; D is perhaps TRBD1 (6 bases). The CDR3 spans 13 residues. Germline CDR1 and CDR2: KGHSH and LQKENI. The V gene lost 3 bases and the J gene lost 3 bases, with 8 bases spanning the gap. The CDR3 reads CASSPAGDYGYTF. The CDR3 region has the DNA TGTGCCAGCTCACCTGCAGGGGACTATGGCTACACCTTC.

This clone was detected once. The chain joins TRBV9 to TRBJ2-3; TRBD2 matches at 9 bases. The length of the CDR3 is 16 residues. The V gene end was trimmed by 0 bases and the J gene end by 4 bases; junction bases not matched to a gene: 6. Germline-derived CDR1 and CDR2 are SGDLS and YYNGEE. In DNA, the CDR3 is TGTGCCAGCAGCGTAGTCAGCGGGGGGCCCGCAGATACGCAGTATTTT. Translating it yields CASSVVSGGPADTQYF.

The gene calls are TRBV18 and TRBJ1-3; 9 bases agree with TRBD1. The CDR3 is made up of 16 amino acids. Trimming removed 3 bases from V and 5 bases from J; junction bases left unmatched: 8. The germline gives CDR1 KGHSH, CDR2 LQKENI. The CDR3 DNA sequence: TGTGCCAGCTCACCCCCGGGACAGGGATATCGAAACACCATATATTTT. Protein: CASSPPGQGYRNTIYF.

This clone was picked up one time. This sequence joins TRBV11-2 and TRBJ2-7; D may correspond to TRBD1 or TRBD2 (5 bases each). Germline CDR1 is SGHAT and CDR2 is FQNNGV. The V and J ends lost 5 bases and 0 bases respectively, with 14 bases between them. The CDR3 has 15 amino acids. Written as DNA, the CDR3 is TGTGCCAGCAGCCGGGACCCCCTCTCCTCCTACGAGCAGTACTTC. The encoded protein is CASSRDPLSSYEQYF.

The chain employs TRBV4-3 and TRBJ2-6; D call uncertain. V lost 1 base, J lost 1 base, and 8 bases lay in between. Germline V gives CDR1 LGHNA, CDR2 YSLEER. This CDR3 has 16 amino acids. The CDR3, as DNA: TGCGCCAGCAGCCAAGTCGCCGGGTCTGGGGCCAACGTCCTGACTTTC. The encoded protein is CASSQVAGSGANVLTF.

This clone was observed a single time. The J gene is TRBJ2-7, the V gene TRBV6-1, with 7 bases fitting TRBD2. Germline-derived CDR1 and CDR2 are MNHNS and SASEGT. The V gene end was trimmed by 5 bases and the J gene end by 1 base; junction bases not matched to a gene: 2. CDR3 length: 13 amino acids. CDR3 loop: CASSLAVSYEQYV. The CDR3 nucleotides are TGTGCCAGCAGTCTAGCGGTATCCTACGAGCAGTACGTC.

This clone showed up many times. The chain uses TRBV6-5 and TRBJ2-7, with D possibly being TRBD2 (5 bases). V was shortened by 0 bases and J by 2 bases, with 14 bases between the two germline ends. This CDR3 region has 16 residues. Germline lookup yields CDR1 MNHEY and CDR2 SVGAGI. This CDR3 reads CASSYSTAGSAYEQYF. The DNA of the CDR3 is TGTGCCAGCAGTTACTCGACGGCGGGTTCGGCCTACGAGCAGTACTTC.